Listed below are T cell receptor beta chains from one sample, sequenced in a study of blood T cell repertoires in COVID-19. Produced via immunoSEQ multiplex PCR; TCRdb's table is partial and in-frame only. The sample holds approximately 220,000 clones, over 75% seen once. Sequencing was carried out using peripheral blood. These receptors all come from a woman older than 75 with acute or convalescent COVID-19. CDR3s include the opening cysteine and the closing phenylalanine or tryptophan. D genes are given only for firm matches. The size entry is marked missing in some rows and otherwise reads once, few, many or a size class.

>NA|TRBV7-9|TRBJ2-5|NA
CASSLVSIETQYF
TGTGCCAGCAGCTTAGTGAGCATAGAGACCCAGTACTTC
>few|TRBV6-6|TRBJ2-3|TRBD2
CASSLSSGGVVPDTQYF
TGTGCCAGCAGTCTCTCTAGCGGGGGCGTGGTTCCAGATACGCAGTATTTT
>NA|TRBV6-5|TRBJ1-2|TRBD1
CASRPGQNYGYTF
TGTGCCAGCAGGCCGGGACAGAACTATGGCTACACCTTC
>NA|TRBV20-1|TRBJ1-2|TRBD1
CSASGQGGPTNYGYTF
TGCAGTGCTAGTGGACAGGGGGGGCCTACTAACTATGGCTACACCTTC
>NA|TRBV6-4|TRBJ2-3|NA
CASSQTRGTDTQYF
TGTGCCAGCAGCCAGACCCGAGGGACAGATACGCAGTATTTT
>NA|TRBV6-5|TRBJ1-3|NA
CASSPGVAGNTIYF
TGTGCCAGCAGCCCAGGGGTGGCTGGAAACACCATATATTTT
>NA|TRBV19|TRBJ2-4|TRBD1
CASSPSRTGYKNIQYF
TGTGCCAGTAGCCCATCCCGGACAGGCTACAAAAACATTCAGTACTTC
>few|TRBV2|TRBJ1-1|NA
CASIYGNTEAFF
TGTGCCAGCATCTATGGTAACACTGAAGCTTTCTTT
>NA|TRBV2|TRBJ2-7|NA
CASSEGQVMLYEQYF
TGTGCCAGCAGTGAAGGGCAAGTCATGTTATACGAGCAGTACTTC
>once|TRBV9|TRBJ2-5|TRBD2
CASSVVAGGSETQYF
TGTGCCAGCAGCGTAGTCGCGGGAGGTTCAGAGACCCAGTACTTC
>NA|TRBV18|TRBJ1-2|NA
CASSPEGGNSEGYTF
TGTGCCAGCTCACCAGAGGGAGGGAACAGTGAAGGCTACACCTTC
>few|TRBV28|TRBJ2-1|NA
CASSLYSLEQFF
TGTGCCAGCAGTCTCTACAGTCTCGAGCAGTTCTTC
>NA|TRBV13|TRBJ2-7|NA
CASSFSPTLPSYEQYF
TGTGCCAGCAGCTTTAGTCCAACTCTTCCCTCCTACGAGCAGTACTTC
>NA|TRBV30|TRBJ2-5|NA
CAFRDINQETQYF
TGTGCCTTCCGGGACATCAACCAAGAGACCCAGTACTTC
>NA|TRBV28|TRBJ1-2|TRBD1
CASSSTGGYGYTF
TGTGCCAGCAGTTCGACAGGGGGCTATGGCTACACCTTC
>NA|TRBV27|TRBJ2-2|TRBD2
CASSWEGNTGELFF
TGTGCCAGCAGTTGGGAGGGGAACACCGGGGAGCTGTTTTTT
>many|TRBV5-1|TRBJ1-1|TRBD1
CASSLDRGEHLNTEAFF
TGCGCCAGCAGCTTGGACAGGGGCGAACATTTGAACACTGAAGCTTTCTTT
>NA|TRBV7-2|TRBJ1-3|NA
CASSLVVSGAGNTIYF
TGTGCCAGCAGCTTAGTAGTATCGGGGGCTGGAAACACCATATATTTT
>few|TRBV28|TRBJ1-4|NA
CASRGEKLFF
TGTGCCAGCCGGGGGGAAAAACTGTTTTTT
>NA|TRBV7-2|TRBJ1-1|NA
CASSSHRNTEAFF
TGTGCCAGCAGCTCACATCGGAACACTGAAGCTTTCTTT
>NA|TRBV5-4|TRBJ2-5|NA
CASSLVKGGETQYF
TGTGCCAGCAGCTTGGTGAAGGGAGGAGAGACCCAGTACTTC
>once|TRBV24-1|TRBJ2-5|TRBD1
CATSTYGTGPQETQYF
TGTGCCACCAGCACGTACGGGACAGGACCCCAAGAGACCCAGTACTTC
>NA|TRBV28|TRBJ1-1|NA
CASSAPAGVTEAFF
TGTGCCAGCAGCGCTCCTGCGGGGGTCACTGAAGCTTTCTTT
>NA|TRBV7-2|TRBJ2-7|NA
CASSLSSYEQYF
TGTGCCAGCAGCCTGAGCTCCTACGAGCAGTACTTC
>NA|TRBV2|TRBJ2-7|TRBD1
CASSLLQGATYEQYF
TGTGCCAGCAGCCTGTTACAGGGGGCGACCTACGAGCAGTACTTC
>NA|TRBV19|TRBJ1-4|NA
CASSHTGSPNEKLFF
TGTGCCAGTAGCCACACAGGGTCGCCGAATGAAAAACTGTTTTTT
>NA|TRBV3-1/TRBV3-2|TRBJ1-3|NA
CASTLYSGNTIYF
TGTGCCAGCACCTTGTACTCTGGAAACACCATATATTTT
>NA|TRBV28|TRBJ1-4|TRBD1
CASRGTGGDEKLFF
TGTGCCAGCAGGGGGACAGGGGGGGATGAAAAACTGTTTTTT
>few|TRBV6-4|TRBJ1-1|NA
CASSVTRDTEAFF
TGTGCCAGCAGTGTTACGAGAGACACTGAAGCTTTCTTT
>NA|TRBV5-4|TRBJ2-7|TRBD2
CATINAGLDEQYF
TGTGCCACCATCAACGCCGGACTAGACGAGCAGTACTTC
>NA|TRBV10-3|TRBJ1-6|NA
CAISKNGLRVDNSPLHF
TGTGCCATCAGCAAAAATGGACTCCGAGTTGATAATTCACCCCTCCACTTT
>NA|TRBV28|TRBJ2-4|TRBD2
CASSFGLAVNIQYF
TGTGCCAGCAGTTTCGGACTAGCGGTAAACATTCAGTACTTC
>NA|TRBV6-4|TRBJ2-5|TRBD2
CASSKSSGVQETQYF
TGTGCCAGCAGTAAATCTAGCGGGGTCCAAGAGACCCAGTACTTC
>NA|TRBV3-1/TRBV3-2|TRBJ2-2|TRBD2
CASSRLAGDEELFF
TGTGCCAGCAGCCGACTAGCGGGCGACGAGGAGCTGTTTTTT
>NA|TRBV10-3|TRBJ1-4|NA
CAISRGNEKLFF
TGTGCCATCAGCCGGGGTAATGAAAAACTGTTTTTT
>NA|TRBV3-1/TRBV3-2|TRBJ1-2|TRBD1
CASSQAQQGARLGGYTF
TGTGCCAGCAGCCAAGCCCAACAGGGGGCCCGCCTGGGGGGCTACACCTTC
>NA|TRBV5-1|TRBJ1-5|TRBD1
CASSLVTGSNQPQHF
TGCGCCAGCAGCTTGGTGACAGGGAGCAATCAGCCCCAGCATTTT
>NA|TRBV2|TRBJ1-2|TRBD1
CASSERQGAINGYTF
TGTGCCAGCAGTGAAAGACAGGGGGCCATAAATGGCTACACCTTC
>NA|TRBV29-1|TRBJ2-7|NA
CSVGSQGVYEQYF
TGCAGCGTGGGGTCCCAGGGCGTCTACGAGCAGTACTTC
>NA|TRBV6-5|TRBJ2-7|NA
CASSLRQTSSYEQYF
TGTGCCAGCAGTTTGAGACAGACTAGCTCCTACGAGCAGTACTTC